These T cell receptor beta chains were read from a single sample in a study of T cell responses to AZD1222 COVID-19 vaccine. Clones were read by immunoSEQ multiplex PCR, and TCRdb kept only the in-frame ones, dropping some. The table has under 200,000 clones, around 90% seen once; the top ten hold 1.9%. The sequenced sample was peripheral blood, obtained on day 0 of AZD1222 vaccination. These receptors all come from an adult in good health. The CDR3 runs from the conserved cysteine through the conserved F or W. Fields, in order: CDR3 protein, CDR3 DNA, J gene, D gene, clone size, V gene. The D gene is left open where the match is weak. Rows give clone size only sometimes, using once, few, many, or a class for an expanded clone.

CSVTTGGPGTGELFF	TGCAGCGTGACCACGGGAGGGCCGGGCACCGGGGAGCTGTTTTTT	TRBJ2-2	TRBD2	.	TRBV29-1
CSVESYETQYF	TGCAGCGTTGAGTCCTACGAGACCCAGTACTTC	TRBJ2-5	.	.	TRBV29-1
CASSQLRQAGELFF	TGTGCCAGCAGCCAACTGCGGCAGGCCGGGGAGCTGTTTTTT	TRBJ2-2	.	few	TRBV3-1/TRBV3-2
CASSPRQGPYEQYF	TGTGCCAGCAGTCCGAGACAGGGACCTTACGAGCAGTACTTC	TRBJ2-7	TRBD1	.	TRBV11-2
CASSQGFQRGVSYEQYF	TGTGCCAGCAGCCAAGGGTTCCAGCGGGGGGTCTCCTACGAGCAGTACTTC	TRBJ2-7	TRBD2	.	TRBV3-1/TRBV3-2
CASSRMDQPQHF	TGTGCCAGCAGCCGGATGGATCAGCCCCAGCATTTT	TRBJ1-5	.	.	TRBV3-1/TRBV3-2
CADGQPQHF	TGTGCCGACGGACAGCCCCAGCATTTT	TRBJ1-5	.	.	TRBV9
CASSIVEDEKLFF	TGTGCCAGCTCGATCGTGGAGGATGAAAAACTGTTTTTT	TRBJ1-4	.	.	TRBV28
CASSYFRQGNQPQHF	TGTGCCAGCAGTTACTTCAGACAGGGGAATCAGCCCCAGCATTTT	TRBJ1-5	TRBD1	.	TRBV6-5
CSGKDGQEQYF	TGCAGCGGCAAGGACGGACAAGAGCAGTACTTC	TRBJ2-7	.	.	TRBV29-1
CASSYSAGGPDEQFF	TGTGCCAGCAGTTACTCCGCGGGGGGGCCGGATGAGCAGTTCTTC	TRBJ2-1	TRBD2	.	TRBV6-5
CAWSAGLELFF	TGTGCCTGGAGCGCTGGCTTGGAGCTGTTTTTT	TRBJ2-2	.	.	TRBV30
CASSEFFSANYGYTF	TGTGCCAGCAGTGAGTTTTTCTCGGCTAACTATGGCTACACCTTC	TRBJ1-2	.	.	TRBV2
CASSQTGGPEAFF	TGTGCCAGCAGTCAGACAGGGGGCCCTGAAGCTTTCTTT	TRBJ1-1	TRBD1	.	TRBV7-8
CASSYRGFSNQPQHF	TGTGCCAGTAGTTATCGGGGGTTTAGCAATCAGCCCCAGCATTTT	TRBJ1-5	.	.	TRBV19
CASSQDMGGRAGDTQYF	TGCGCCAGCAGCCAAGATATGGGAGGGAGGGCCGGAGATACGCAGTATTTT	TRBJ2-3	TRBD2	few	TRBV4-3
CASSQVGQGTEAFF	TGTGCCAGCAGCCAAGTGGGACAGGGCACTGAAGCTTTCTTT	TRBJ1-1	TRBD1	.	TRBV3-1/TRBV3-2
CASSLNYEQYF	TGTGCCAGCAGCCTTAACTACGAGCAGTACTTC	TRBJ2-7	.	.	TRBV12-3/TRBV12-4
CASSLPGKSEAFF	TGCGCCAGCAGCCTACCAGGGAAATCTGAAGCTTTCTTT	TRBJ1-1	.	.	TRBV4-1
CASSMGQAVYYEQYF	TGTGCCAGCAGCATGGGACAAGCCGTATACTACGAGCAGTACTTC	TRBJ2-7	.	.	TRBV6-2/TRBV6-3
CATSREGISYEQYF	TGTGCCACCAGCAGAGAAGGTATCTCCTACGAGCAGTACTTC	TRBJ2-7	.	.	TRBV15
CASSQRQGTLETQYF	TGCGCCAGCAGCCAACGACAGGGTACGTTGGAGACCCAGTACTTC	TRBJ2-5	TRBD1	.	TRBV5-1
CASSLGLADTDTQYF	TGTGCCAGCAGCCTAGGACTAGCAGACACAGATACGCAGTATTTT	TRBJ2-3	TRBD2	.	TRBV5-5
CASSLDGAKNTEAFF	TGTGCCAGCAGCTTAGATGGGGCTAAGAACACTGAAGCTTTCTTT	TRBJ1-1	.	.	TRBV7-8